Listed here are 24 T cell receptor beta chains from one sample, sequenced in a study of T-cell memory formation after mild COVID-19. TCRdb called the 5' RACE reads again in MiXCR, with one record for every CDR3 protein. The sample consists of 120,000 to 150,000 distinct CDR3 sequences, roughly a fifth of them appearing once. The sequencing sample was made of PBMCs or a T cell subset sorted from them (not recorded which). The receptors stem from an adult woman who had mild COVID-19 (a few samples of this study predate the infection). Cell type and time point are not known.

The genes are TRBV6-5 and TRBJ1-1, with D perhaps matching TRBD1 (6 bases). V was pared by 2 bases and J by 9 bases, with 25 bases between. CDR3 length: 17 amino acids. Germline CDR1 MNHEY, CDR2 SVGAGI. The CDR3 here is CASSYLSLGGAGAQAFF. CDR3 DNA sequence: TGTGCCAGCAGTTACCTATCTCTGGGAGGGGCAGGGGCCCAAGCTTTCTTT.

The rearrangement joins TRBV3-1 to TRBJ1-1, with D perhaps matching TRBD1 (5 bases). Trimming took off 4 bases at V and 0 bases at J, with 9 bases between the two ends. The length of the CDR3 is 14 residues. Germline values: CDR1 LGHDT, CDR2 YNNKEL (reference sequence). CDR3 DNA: TGTGCCAGCAGCCCGCAGGGTTTGAACACTGAAGCTTTCTTT. Translating it yields CASSPQGLNTEAFF.

The chain combines TRBV12-3 or TRBV12-4 with TRBJ1-2, with 12 bases that match TRBD1. V dropped 5 bases and J dropped 4; count of bases not matched to a gene: 8. The CDR3 is 16 residues long. CDR3 protein: CASSPKRDRGLYGYTF. DNA of the CDR3: TGTGCCAGCAGTCCCAAGCGGGACAGGGGGCTCTATGGCTACACCTTC.

This clonotype was detected only a few times. V usage is TRBV9 and J usage is TRBJ2-1; no definite D call. The germline V and J ends were trimmed by 0 bases and 8 bases, with 15 bases remaining between them. Germline V gene data show CDR1 as SGDLS and CDR2 as YYNGEE. The CDR3 spans 15 residues. The CDR3 DNA reads TGTGCCAGCAGCGTAGGGGTCAGGTTAGGAGATGAGCAGTTCTTC. Amino acid sequence: CASSVGVRLGDEQFF.

The chain has TRBV12-3 or TRBV12-4 and TRBJ2-7; D is undetermined. V lost 6 bases and J 3 bases, leaving 15 bases between the germline ends. This CDR3 is 14 amino acids long. The CDR3, as DNA: TGTGCCAGCAGCACCTCCTGGACGGACTACGAGCAGTACTTC. This gives the protein CASSTSWTDYEQYF.

This clonotype was counted a few times. The V call is TRBV19, the J call TRBJ2-3; the match to TRBD2 covers 7 bases. The trim removed 1 base at V and 5 bases at J, leaving 0 bases unmatched. CDR1 is LNHDA, CDR2 SQIVND, per germline (reference sequence). There are 13 residues in the CDR3. DNA for the CDR3: TGTGCCAGTAGTATAGCGGGAGGAGATACGCAGTATTTT. Translated: CASSIAGGDTQYF. Variable domain in full (rest from reference TRBV19 and TRBJ2-3): DGGITQSPKYLFRKEGQNVTLSCEQNLNHDAMYWYRQDPGQGLRLIYYSQIVNDFQKGDIAEGYSVSREKKESFPLTVTSAQKNPTAFYLCASSIAGGDTQYFGPGTRLTVL.

The V and J genes are TRBV29-1 and TRBJ2-3; the D gene is possibly TRBD2 (7 bases). This CDR3 comprises 14 residues. V was cut by 7 bases and J by 7 bases, with 21 bases left in between. CDR1 is SQVTM and CDR2 is ANQGSEA in the germline V gene. The CDR3 here is CSAHRGAGLHTQYF. CDR3 bases: TGCAGCGCCCATCGGGGGGCTGGTCTCCATACGCAGTATTTT.

V is TRBV5-6 and J is TRBJ1-6; 10 nucleotides align to TRBD1. The germline V gene has CDR1 SGHDT and CDR2 YYEEEE. This CDR3 has 15 residues. Losses at the gene ends were 0 bases for V and 9 bases for J; bases not matched to a gene: 3. The CDR3 is CASSLADRGLSPLHF. The CDR3 nucleotides are TGTGCCAGCAGCTTGGCCGACAGGGGGCTTTCACCCCTCCACTTT.

To note about this clonotype: At one boundary the junction diverges from the germline segment, which might be a read error. The chain combines TRBV6-5 with TRBJ2-6, with a tentative D call TRBD1 (5 bases). The CDR3 is made up of 15 amino acids. CDR1 is MNHEY and CDR2 is SVGAGI in the germline V gene. The DNA for the CDR3 is TGTGACAGCAGGGATGGACAATCTGGGGCCAACGTCCTGACTTTC. This gives the protein CDSRDGQSGANVLTF.

This chain uses TRBV20-1 with TRBJ2-7; the match to TRBD1 covers 8 bases. The CDR3 consists of 12 residues. Germline trimming cut 4 bases from V and 4 bases from J; bases unmatched to any gene: 3. The V gene's germline CDR1 is DFQATT and CDR2 SNEGSKA (reference sequence). CDR3 bases: TGCAGTGCTACCGACAGGGGTTACGAGCAGTACTTC. It is translated as CSATDRGYEQYF.

The chain uses TRBV9 and TRBJ2-1, with TRBD1 identical over 8 bases. Germline values: CDR1 SGDLS, CDR2 YYNGEE. The CDR3 sequence is 15 residues long. The ends lost 4 bases at V and 1 base at J; junction bases unmatched: 4. The chain's CDR3 is CASSITGGSYNEQFF. DNA of the CDR3: TGTGCCAGCAGCATCACAGGGGGTTCCTACAATGAGCAGTTCTTC.

This clonotype came up a few times. The chain is built from TRBV7-9 and TRBJ2-1; either TRBD1 or TRBD2 may supply D (5 bases each). The CDR3 covers 14 residues. The V and J ends lost 5 bases and 1 base respectively, with 9 bases between them. The germline CDR1 and CDR2 sequences are SEHNR and FQNEAQ (reference sequence). The chain's CDR3 is CASSVGGSYNEQFF. The CDR3 DNA reads TGTGCCAGCAGCGTTGGGGGATCCTACAATGAGCAGTTCTTC.

This chain uses TRBV6-2 or TRBV6-3 with TRBJ2-3, with TRBD1 matching over 10 bases. The CDR3 is made up of 13 amino acids. Per the germline V gene, CDR1 is MNHEY and CDR2 is SVGEGT. The J segment lost 7 bases and the V segment lost 5 bases, leaving 3 bases of the junction unmatched. DNA for the CDR3: TGTGCCAGCAGTGGGACAGGGGCGAATACGCAGTATTTT. Translating gives CASSGTGANTQYF.

The V and J genes are TRBV12-3 or TRBV12-4 and TRBJ1-1, with no clear D. The CDR3 consists of 13 residues. The ends were cut back, 6 bases at V and 0 bases at J, with 8 bases in the middle. CDR3 protein: CASRPGVNTEAFF. The CDR3, as DNA: TGTGCCAGCAGACCGGGCGTGAACACTGAAGCTTTCTTT.

This clonotype was counted a few times. The chain combines TRBV15 with TRBJ2-5, with TRBD2 as a possible D gene (6 bases). The V gene lost 3 bases and the J gene lost 1 base, with 18 bases spanning the gap. The germline gives CDR1 LNHNV, CDR2 YYDKDF (reference sequence). The CDR3 consists of 17 residues. Written as DNA, the CDR3 is TGTGCCACCAGCAGTGGGGTGTGGGAGCGGGCCCAAGAGACCCAGTACTTC. Protein product: CATSSGVWERAQETQYF.

This clonotype turned up a few times. The chain has TRBV12-3 or TRBV12-4 and TRBJ2-7; 9 nucleotides agree with TRBD2. V was clipped by 5 bases and J by 2 bases; unmatched bases: 7. The CDR3 has 15 residues. This chain's CDR3 is CASSPGRGGPYEQYF. The CDR3, as DNA: TGTGCCAGCAGTCCCGGGCGGGGGGGGCCCTACGAGCAGTACTTC.

V gene TRBV5-1 combines with J gene TRBJ2-3; D remains ambiguous. Germline V CDR1 and CDR2: SGHRS, YFSETQ. Between the trimmed V and J ends, which lost 4 bases and 2 bases, there was a span of 11 bases. There are 14 residues in the CDR3. The CDR3 sequence is CASSLEGITDTQYF. In nucleotides, the CDR3 is TGCGCCAGCAGCCTCGAAGGGATCACAGATACGCAGTATTTT.

This chain uses TRBV6-2 or TRBV6-3 with TRBJ1-2, with 9 positions matching TRBD1. The V gene's germline CDR1 is MNHEY and CDR2 SVGEGT. The V and J ends lost 11 bases and 8 bases, in that order; junction bases with no gene match: 9. This CDR3 comprises 12 residues. The CDR3 spells CASEDRGLGYTF. CDR3 bases: TGTGCCTCGGAAGACAGGGGGTTAGGCTACACCTTC.

This clonotype was recorded a few times. The rearrangement links TRBV7-2 to TRBJ2-7; TRBD2 matches at 12 bases. The CDR3 totals 13 residues. V gave up 5 bases and J gave up 8 bases; unmatched junction bases: 4. From germline, CDR1 is SGHTA and CDR2 FQGNSA. Here the CDR3 reads CASSRLAGDKQYF. The CDR3 coding sequence is TGTGCCAGCAGCCGACTAGCGGGGGACAAGCAGTACTTC. Supplemented by reference TRBV7-2 and TRBJ2-7, the full variable domain reads GAGVSQSPSNKVTEKGKDVELRCDPISGHTALYWYRQSLGQGLEFLIYFQGNSAPDKSGLPSDRFSAERTGGSVSTLTIQRTQQEDSAVYLCASSRLAGDKQYFGPGTRLTVT.

This rearrangement joins TRBV29-1 to TRBJ2-7; tentatively, D is TRBD1 (5 bases). Germline values: CDR1 SQVTM, CDR2 ANQGSEA. The ends were cut back, 6 bases at V and 4 bases at J, with 22 bases in the middle. This CDR3 region has 15 residues. The CDR3 is CSVRSAGLKIYEQYF. The CDR3 nucleotides read TGCAGCGTCCGAAGCGCAGGGTTGAAAATTTACGAGCAGTACTTC.

This chain uses TRBV5-6 with TRBJ2-3; a possible D gene is TRBD2 (5 bases). Germline V gene data show CDR1 as SGHDT and CDR2 as YYEEEE. This CDR3 has 15 amino acids. V shed 4 bases and J shed 1 base, with 13 bases lying between them. The chain's CDR3 is CASSLALSGTDTQYF. CDR3 in DNA: TGTGCCAGCAGCCTGGCCCTTAGCGGCACAGATACGCAGTATTTT.

This clonotype was detected only a few times. The chain combines TRBV5-1 with TRBJ2-7, with 7 positions matching TRBD1. CDR1 is SGHRS, CDR2 YFSETQ, per germline. The CDR3 totals 16 residues. V dropped 2 bases and J dropped 6; count of bases not matched to a gene: 14. In DNA, the CDR3 is TGCGCCAGCAGCTTACCTCGACAGGGTGGTCTCCTCGAGCAGTACTTC. Translated: CASSLPRQGGLLEQYF.

This clonotype turned up a few times. V usage is TRBV12-3 or TRBV12-4 and J usage is TRBJ1-1; D is ambiguous. V lost 4 bases to trimming and J lost 6 bases, with 9 bases between them. This CDR3 is 12 amino acids long. The CDR3 DNA is TGTGCCAGCAGTTCCGGAGGAGCTGAAGCTTTCTTT. Translating gives CASSSGGAEAFF.

This clonotype showed up just a few times. The genes are TRBV7-2 and TRBJ2-1; no clear D gene. V gave up 5 bases and J gave up 3 bases, with 5 bases separating them. From germline, CDR1 is SGHTA and CDR2 FQGNSA. This CDR3 comprises 12 residues. The CDR3 sequence: CASSRNYNEQFF. CDR3 DNA: TGTGCCAGCAGCCGGAACTACAATGAGCAGTTCTTC.